This is a list of T cell receptor beta chains from one sample in a study of human thymus T cells. Profiled with immunoSEQ multiplex PCR; TCRdb holds only in-frame clones, not every one. This sample yields about 50,000 clones, of which just under 95% are seen a single time; about 0.17% belongs to the top ten. Sequences were obtained from blood. The source of these receptors is a girl less than two years old with a congenital heart defect but otherwise immunologically healthy. Both conserved end residues are part of each CDR3. Each record gives: V gene, J gene, D gene, clone size, CDR3 length, CDR3 DNA, CDR3 protein. D genes are given only for firm matches. A row's size may be missing; if present it is once, few, many or a size class.

v_call: TRBV6-1
j_call: TRBJ2-7
d_call: NA
clone_size: once
cdr3_length: 14
cdr3_nt: TGTGCCAGCATGGTGGCGGGAAGCTCCTACGAGCAGTACTTC
cdr3_aa: CASMVAGSSYEQYF

v_call: TRBV6-5
j_call: TRBJ2-1
d_call: NA
clone_size: NA
cdr3_length: 12
cdr3_nt: TGTGCCAGCGGCCAAGGGGGTAATGAGCAGTTCTTC
cdr3_aa: CASGQGGNEQFF

v_call: TRBV5-1
j_call: TRBJ2-1
d_call: TRBD2
clone_size: NA
cdr3_length: 13
cdr3_nt: TGCGCCAGCAGCTCGGGACTAGCGGGAATATGGTTCTTC
cdr3_aa: CASSSGLAGIWFF

v_call: TRBV30
j_call: TRBJ1-1
d_call: TRBD1
clone_size: NA
cdr3_length: 16
cdr3_nt: TGTGCCTGGAGTCCCCCGACAGGGGGAGAGAGCACTGAAGCTTTCTTT
cdr3_aa: CAWSPPTGGESTEAFF

v_call: TRBV7-9
j_call: TRBJ2-1
d_call: NA
clone_size: NA
cdr3_length: 16
cdr3_nt: TGTGCCAGCAGCCCAAAGGAGCCCCCCCGGTACAATGAGCAGTTCTTC
cdr3_aa: CASSPKEPPRYNEQFF

v_call: TRBV4-2
j_call: TRBJ2-7
d_call: TRBD2
clone_size: NA
cdr3_length: 16
cdr3_nt: TGTGCCAGCAGCCAAGATAACCTAGCGGGAGCCTACGAGCAGTACTTC
cdr3_aa: CASSQDNLAGAYEQYF

v_call: TRBV6-5
j_call: TRBJ1-1
d_call: NA
clone_size: once
cdr3_length: 12
cdr3_nt: TGTGCCAGCAGTTACTCAGGCTTTGAAGCTTTCTTT
cdr3_aa: CASSYSGFEAFF

v_call: TRBV5-1
j_call: TRBJ1-1
d_call: NA
clone_size: NA
cdr3_length: 12
cdr3_nt: TGCGCCAGCAGCTTGGATCCGGGTGAAGCTTTCTTT
cdr3_aa: CASSLDPGEAFF

v_call: TRBV5-4
j_call: TRBJ2-7
d_call: TRBD1
clone_size: NA
cdr3_length: 15
cdr3_nt: TGTGCCAGCAGCTTGAGTGGACAGGGCTCCTACGAGCAGTACTTC
cdr3_aa: CASSLSGQGSYEQYF

v_call: TRBV7-9
j_call: TRBJ1-5
d_call: TRBD1
clone_size: few
cdr3_length: 13
cdr3_nt: TGTGCCAGCAGCTTATCAGGGGGACAGCCCCAGCATTTT
cdr3_aa: CASSLSGGQPQHF

v_call: TRBV18
j_call: TRBJ2-7
d_call: TRBD2
clone_size: NA
cdr3_length: 16
cdr3_nt: TGTGCCAGCTCACCCCAGGGACTAGCGGGAGGCTACGAGCAGTACTTC
cdr3_aa: CASSPQGLAGGYEQYF

v_call: TRBV6-1
j_call: TRBJ2-7
d_call: NA
clone_size: NA
cdr3_length: 10
cdr3_nt: TGTGCCAGCTCCGCCTACGAGCAGTACTTC
cdr3_aa: CASSAYEQYF

v_call: TRBV28
j_call: TRBJ2-1
d_call: NA
clone_size: NA
cdr3_length: 19
cdr3_nt: TGTGCCAGCAGTCCAACAAACGTAAAGGCGTTCTCTTCCTACAATGAGCAGTTCTTC
cdr3_aa: CASSPTNVKAFSSYNEQFF

v_call: TRBV29-1
j_call: TRBJ2-2
d_call: NA
clone_size: NA
cdr3_length: 12
cdr3_nt: TGCAGCGTTGTGGGGAACACCGGGGAGCTGTTTTTT
cdr3_aa: CSVVGNTGELFF

v_call: TRBV7-9
j_call: TRBJ2-5
d_call: NA
clone_size: NA
cdr3_length: 18
cdr3_nt: TGTGCCAGCAGCTTAGCCGGGAATAGGGGGTCCCCCCAAGAGACCCAGTACTTC
cdr3_aa: CASSLAGNRGSPQETQYF

v_call: TRBV18
j_call: TRBJ1-4
d_call: NA
clone_size: once
cdr3_length: 16
cdr3_nt: TGTGCCAGCTCACCACAGAGTAACAGAGTTAATGAAAAACTGTTTTTT
cdr3_aa: CASSPQSNRVNEKLFF

v_call: TRBV5-1
j_call: TRBJ2-2
d_call: NA
clone_size: NA
cdr3_length: 15
cdr3_nt: TGCGCCAGCAGCGATAGGGGGGTGAACACCGGGGAGCTGTTTTTT
cdr3_aa: CASSDRGVNTGELFF

v_call: TRBV10-3
j_call: TRBJ1-2
d_call: NA
clone_size: NA
cdr3_length: 15
cdr3_nt: TGTGCCATCAGTGAGTTGCAGGAGCTTGACTATGGCTACACCTTC
cdr3_aa: CAISELQELDYGYTF

v_call: TRBV9
j_call: TRBJ2-3
d_call: NA
clone_size: NA
cdr3_length: 14
cdr3_nt: TGTGCCAGCAGCGCCCGGGACCGTAGAGATACGCAGTATTTT
cdr3_aa: CASSARDRRDTQYF

v_call: TRBV5-1
j_call: TRBJ2-3
d_call: TRBD2
clone_size: NA
cdr3_length: 15
cdr3_nt: TGCGCCAGCAGCTGGACTAGCGGGAGACGAGATACGCAGTATTTT
cdr3_aa: CASSWTSGRRDTQYF

v_call: TRBV7-9
j_call: TRBJ2-7
d_call: NA
clone_size: NA
cdr3_length: 16
cdr3_nt: TGTGCCAGCAGCTTAGCAATGACTAGGGAGTTGTACGAGCAGTACTTC
cdr3_aa: CASSLAMTRELYEQYF

v_call: TRBV10-3
j_call: TRBJ1-4
d_call: TRBD1
clone_size: NA
cdr3_length: 14
cdr3_nt: TGTGCCATCAGTGAGGGACAGGGGAGGGAAAAACTGTTTTTT
cdr3_aa: CAISEGQGREKLFF

v_call: TRBV28
j_call: TRBJ2-4
d_call: NA
clone_size: NA
cdr3_length: 15
cdr3_nt: TGTGCCAGCAGCGCGTTTGTCGGGAATAGGGACATTCAGTACTTC
cdr3_aa: CASSAFVGNRDIQYF

v_call: TRBV5-1
j_call: TRBJ1-4
d_call: TRBD1
clone_size: NA
cdr3_length: 14
cdr3_nt: TGCGCCAGCAGCCACAGGGGGCCTAATGAAAAACTGTTTTTT
cdr3_aa: CASSHRGPNEKLFF

v_call: TRBV19
j_call: TRBJ1-2
d_call: TRBD1
clone_size: once
cdr3_length: 12
cdr3_nt: TGTGCCAGTACCGACAGGGACTATGGCTACACCTTC
cdr3_aa: CASTDRDYGYTF